This is a list of T cell receptor beta chains from one sample in a study of ipilimumab plus nivolumab after autologous stem cell transplantation. Libraries were prepared by immunoSEQ multiplex PCR; TCRdb keeps only in-frame clonotypes and omits some of them. The sample holds around 21,000 clones, over 65% seen once. Sample: PBMCs, taken in a trial of ipilimumab plus nivolumab as post-transplant consolidation. The receptors shown here come from a male donor with diffuse large B-cell lymphoma. Both conserved end residues are part of each CDR3. Each record gives: J gene, clone size, V gene, D gene, CDR3 protein, CDR3 DNA. The D gene is left open where the match is weak. Expanded clones are given a class, and other clones once, few, many or no size at all.

J: TRBJ2-5; size: .; V: TRBV5-1; D: .; CDR3: CASSLEGGQETQYF; DNA: TGCGCCAGCAGCTTGGAGGGGGGACAAGAGACCCAGTACTTC
J: TRBJ2-6; size: .; V: TRBV7-6; D: TRBD1; CDR3: CASSTPTDRVPISGANVLTF; DNA: TGTGCCAGCAGCACACCCACCGACAGGGTCCCGATCTCTGGGGCCAACGTCCTGACTTTC
J: TRBJ1-4; size: .; V: TRBV19; D: .; CDR3: CASSIAGATNEKLFF; DNA: TGTGCCAGTAGTATCGCCGGGGCAACTAATGAAAAACTGTTTTTT
J: TRBJ1-4; size: once; V: TRBV7-9; D: TRBD1; CDR3: CASSLESGGLTNEKLFF; DNA: TGTGCCAGCAGCTTAGAATCAGGGGGCCTAACTAATGAAAAACTGTTTTTT
J: TRBJ2-7; size: once; V: TRBV7-9; D: TRBD1; CDR3: CASSLRDRVYEQYF; DNA: TGTGCCAGCAGCTTACGGGACAGGGTGTACGAGCAGTACTTC
J: TRBJ1-6; size: many; V: TRBV7-2; D: .; CDR3: CASSLLGLNNSPLHF; DNA: TGTGCCAGCAGCTTACTTGGACTGAATAATTCACCCCTCCACTTT
J: TRBJ1-1; size: .; V: TRBV30; D: .; CDR3: CAWDSTPFTEAFF; DNA: TGTGCCTGGGACAGCACTCCCTTCACTGAAGCTTTCTTT
J: TRBJ2-3; size: once; V: TRBV10-3; D: TRBD2; CDR3: CATSGGGNTQYF; DNA: TGTGCCACGAGCGGGGGAGGGAATACGCAGTATTTT
J: TRBJ2-3; size: .; V: TRBV7-3; D: TRBD2; CDR3: CASSLNERGFSGDTQYF; DNA: TGTGCCAGCAGCTTAAATGAGCGGGGGTTCAGCGGGGATACGCAGTATTTT
J: TRBJ1-2; size: .; V: TRBV30; D: .; CDR3: CAVTRVPPYGYTF; DNA: TGTGCCGTAACGAGGGTTCCCCCTTATGGCTACACCTTC
J: TRBJ2-2; size: once; V: TRBV7-2; D: .; CDR3: CASSPVSRSNTGELFF; DNA: TGTGCCAGCAGCCCCGTTTCTCGTTCGAACACCGGGGAGCTGTTTTTT
J: TRBJ1-5; size: .; V: TRBV30; D: TRBD1; CDR3: CAWRRGTGESGQPQHF; DNA: TGTGCCTGGAGACGGGGGACAGGGGAGTCAGGTCAGCCCCAGCATTTT
J: TRBJ2-1; size: few; V: TRBV5-1; D: TRBD2; CDR3: CASSLNPGLAGSYNEQFF; DNA: TGCGCCAGCAGCTTGAACCCGGGACTAGCGGGCAGTTACAATGAGCAGTTCTTC
J: TRBJ2-3; size: .; V: TRBV5-4; D: TRBD2; CDR3: CASSPPGTSGDTQYF; DNA: TGTGCCAGCAGCCCCCCCGGGACTAGCGGTGATACGCAGTATTTT
J: TRBJ1-1; size: .; V: TRBV6-1; D: TRBD1; CDR3: CASSGWDRGGTEAFF; DNA: TGTGCCAGCAGTGGGTGGGACAGGGGAGGTACTGAAGCTTTCTTT
J: TRBJ1-1; size: .; V: TRBV30; D: .; CDR3: CAWGDGVNTEAFF; DNA: TGTGCCTGGGGGGATGGAGTGAACACTGAAGCTTTCTTT
J: TRBJ1-2; size: .; V: TRBV7-2; D: TRBD1; CDR3: CASSPGRGPEGYTF; DNA: TGTGCCAGCAGCCCCGGAAGGGGGCCTGAGGGCTACACCTTC
J: TRBJ1-4; size: large; V: TRBV13; D: .; CDR3: CASSLGGYNEKLFF; DNA: TGTGCCAGCAGTCTCGGGGGCTATAATGAAAAACTGTTTTTT
J: TRBJ1-5; size: few; V: TRBV30; D: .; CDR3: CAWSVWSNQPQHF; DNA: TGTGCCTGGAGTGTATGGAGCAATCAGCCCCAGCATTTT
J: TRBJ2-3; size: .; V: TRBV28; D: TRBD1; CDR3: CASSFPTDRGRSSHTDTQYF; DNA: TGTGCCAGCAGTTTCCCGACGGACAGGGGGCGTTCGTCCCACACAGATACGCAGTATTTT
J: TRBJ1-1; size: .; V: TRBV4-3; D: .; CDR3: CASSQDFKNTEAFF; DNA: TGCGCCAGCAGCCAAGATTTTAAGAACACTGAAGCTTTCTTT
J: TRBJ2-1; size: .; V: TRBV5-4; D: .; CDR3: CASSIGGTYNEQFF; DNA: TGTGCCAGCAGCATCGGAGGAACCTACAATGAGCAGTTCTTC
J: TRBJ2-7; size: .; V: TRBV7-2; D: TRBD1; CDR3: CASSSGQGAHEQYF; DNA: TGTGCCAGCAGCTCCGGACAGGGGGCCCACGAGCAGTACTTC
J: TRBJ2-3; size: once; V: TRBV19; D: TRBD2; CDR3: CASSKASGASTDTQYF; DNA: TGTGCCAGTAGTAAGGCTAGCGGGGCCAGCACAGATACGCAGTATTTT
J: TRBJ2-7; size: few; V: TRBV7-2; D: .; CDR3: CASRRQSSYEQYF; DNA: TGTGCCAGCCGAAGACAGAGCTCCTACGAGCAGTACTTC
J: TRBJ1-3; size: .; V: TRBV5-1; D: .; CDR3: CASSSDSSGNTIYF; DNA: TGCGCCAGCAGCTCGGACAGTTCGGGAAACACCATATATTTT
J: TRBJ1-6; size: .; V: TRBV5-1; D: .; CDR3: CASSLLPQGLNSPLHF; DNA: TGCGCCAGCAGCTTGTTGCCCCAGGGGCTAAATTCACCCCTCCACTTT
J: TRBJ2-3; size: medium-sized; V: TRBV29-1; D: .; CDR3: CSVELGDTDTQYF; DNA: TGCAGCGTTGAACTGGGGGACACAGATACGCAGTATTTT
J: TRBJ2-2; size: .; V: TRBV5-4; D: .; CDR3: CASSPGLGTGELFF; DNA: TGTGCCAGCAGCCCGGGCCTGGGCACCGGGGAGCTGTTTTTT
J: TRBJ2-1; size: .; V: TRBV10-3; D: .; CDR3: CAISESVRGASYNEQFF; DNA: TGTGCCATCAGTGAGTCGGTCCGGGGGGCCTCCTACAATGAGCAGTTCTTC
J: TRBJ1-3; size: .; V: TRBV6-1; D: .; CDR3: CASSENSGASGNTIYF; DNA: TGTGCCAGCAGTGAAAATTCCGGGGCAAGTGGAAACACCATATATTTT
J: TRBJ1-5; size: .; V: TRBV4-1; D: TRBD1; CDR3: CASSQGIGQAVRPQHF; DNA: TGCGCCAGCAGCCAAGGCATAGGACAGGCTGTCCGTCCCCAGCATTTT
J: TRBJ1-2; size: once; V: TRBV10-3; D: TRBD1; CDR3: CATGTGGTYGYTF; DNA: TGTGCCACCGGGACAGGGGGGACCTATGGCTACACCTTC
J: TRBJ2-7; size: .; V: TRBV6-6; D: .; CDR3: CASSYSRYEQYF; DNA: TGTGCCAGCAGTTACTCGAGGTACGAGCAGTACTTC
J: TRBJ2-2; size: .; V: TRBV28; D: .; CDR3: CASSFGTTGELFF; DNA: TGTGCCAGCAGTTTCGGGACTACCGGGGAGCTGTTTTTT
J: TRBJ1-1; size: .; V: TRBV19; D: .; CDR3: CASSTVDLLEGTEAFF; DNA: TGTGCCAGTAGTACTGTTGACCTCTTGGAGGGCACTGAAGCTTTCTTT
J: TRBJ1-4; size: .; V: TRBV6-5; D: .; CDR3: CASSFQGSEKLFF; DNA: TGTGCCAGCAGCTTCCAGGGATCTGAAAAACTGTTTTTT
J: TRBJ1-5; size: .; V: TRBV28; D: TRBD1; CDR3: CASRSRAGGGNQPQHF; DNA: TGTGCCAGCAGAAGCCGGGCAGGGGGCGGCAATCAGCCCCAGCATTTT
J: TRBJ1-4; size: few; V: TRBV5-1; D: TRBD1; CDR3: CASSLNRGGEKLFF; DNA: TGCGCCAGCAGCTTGAACAGGGGGGGTGAAAAACTGTTTTTT
J: TRBJ2-7; size: .; V: TRBV4-1; D: TRBD1; CDR3: CASSVLGQGPYEQYF; DNA: TGCGCCAGCAGCGTACTGGGACAGGGCCCCTACGAGCAGTACTTC
J: TRBJ2-7; size: once; V: TRBV6-5; D: .; CDR3: CASSPSPGAHEQYF; DNA: TGTGCCAGCAGCCCCAGTCCAGGAGCCCACGAGCAGTACTTC
J: TRBJ2-1; size: .; V: TRBV19; D: .; CDR3: CACRGYNNEQFF; DNA: TGTGCCTGTAGGGGATATAACAATGAGCAGTTCTTC